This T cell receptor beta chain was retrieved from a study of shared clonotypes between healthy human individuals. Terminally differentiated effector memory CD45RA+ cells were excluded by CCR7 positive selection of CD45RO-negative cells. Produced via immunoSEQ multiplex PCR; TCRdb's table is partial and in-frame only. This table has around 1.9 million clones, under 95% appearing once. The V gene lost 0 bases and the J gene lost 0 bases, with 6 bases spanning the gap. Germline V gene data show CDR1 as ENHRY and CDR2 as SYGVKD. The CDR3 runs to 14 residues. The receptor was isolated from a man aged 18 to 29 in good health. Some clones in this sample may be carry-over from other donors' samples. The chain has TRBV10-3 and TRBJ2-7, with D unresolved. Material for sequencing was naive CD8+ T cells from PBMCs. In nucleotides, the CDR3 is TGTGCCATCAGTGAGTCAGGCACCTCCTACGAGCAGTACTTC. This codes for CAISESGTSYEQYF.